The 31 T cell receptor beta chains reported below all come from one sample, sequenced in a study of shared clonotypes between healthy human individuals. Only CD45RO-negative cells positively selected for CCR7 counted as naive CD8 cells, so terminally differentiated effector memory CD45RA+ cells were excluded. The data were produced by immunoSEQ multiplex PCR, yet TCRdb's version contains in-frame clones alone and is incomplete. The sample yields 1.5 million to 2.5 million clones, approximately 94% seen once. The sequenced sample was naive CD8+ T cells sorted from blood. Receptors originate from a young man in good health.

This rearrangement joins TRBV15 to TRBJ2-3; 8 nucleotides line up with TRBD2. In germline, CDR1 is LNHNV, CDR2 YYDKDF (reference sequence). Trimming took 3 bases from V and 1 from J; bases not matched to a gene: 9. The CDR3 length is 17 residues. The CDR3 region is CATSRVLLADRTDTQYF. CDR3 bases: TGTGCCACCAGCAGGGTTCTACTAGCGGATCGCACAGATACGCAGTATTTT.

This chain links TRBV5-6 with TRBJ1-4; 7 nucleotides match TRBD1. The junction had 5 bases not matched to a gene; V was cut back by 4 bases and J by 5 bases. Germline values: CDR1 SGHDT, CDR2 YYEEEE. This CDR3 spans 14 amino acids. CDR3 sequence (DNA): TGTGCCAGCAGCCAGGGACAGACGAATGAAAAACTGTTTTTT. Residues: CASSQGQTNEKLFF.

A word on this clone: The sample holds other DNA sequences that translate to the same CDR3. This chain joins TRBV7-9 and TRBJ2-7; TRBD1 aligns across 7 bases. Losses at the gene ends were 2 bases for V and 4 bases for J; bases not matched to a gene: 5. Germline assignment: CDR1 SEHNR and CDR2 FQNEAQ (reference sequence). This CDR3 spans 14 amino acids. CDR3 loop: CASSLPGTVYEQYF. The CDR3 region has the DNA TGTGCCAGCAGCTTACCGGGGACAGTTTACGAGCAGTACTTC.

The chain combines TRBV4-1 with TRBJ2-1, with unresolved D. The V end lost 1 base, the J end lost 0 bases, and 13 bases lay between the germline ends. The CDR3 extends over 17 amino acids. Germline V lookup: CDR1 MGHRA, CDR2 YSYEKL. CDR3 DNA sequence: TGCGCCAGCAGCCAAGGGGTTAGCCAGGCCTCCTACAATGAGCAGTTCTTC. This sequence encodes CASSQGVSQASYNEQFF.

This clone appeared a single time. The chain carries TRBV19 and TRBJ2-2; TRBD2 is a possible D gene (6 bases). CDR1 and CDR2 from the germline V gene are LNHDA and SQIVND (reference sequence). V was clipped by 6 bases and J by 3 bases, with 8 bases between them. The CDR3 extends over 13 amino acids. CDR3 DNA: TGTGCCAGTAGCAGGGAGGACACCGGGGAGCTGTTTTTT. Amino acid sequence: CASSREDTGELFF.

This chain uses TRBV7-9 with TRBJ2-1, with D hard to call. Trimming removed 2 bases at V and 0 bases at J, with 5 bases between. In germline, CDR1 is SEHNR, CDR2 FQNEAQ (reference sequence). The length of the CDR3 is 14 residues. In DNA form, the CDR3 reads TGTGCCAGCAGCTTATCTTACTCCTACAATGAGCAGTTCTTC. This codes for CASSLSYSYNEQFF.

The chain employs TRBV11-2 and TRBJ1-6; 9 nucleotides align to TRBD1. This CDR3 is built from 17 residues. The V gene end was trimmed by 5 bases and the J gene end by 2 bases; junction bases not matched to a gene: 7. Germline V lookup: CDR1 SGHAT, CDR2 FQNNGV. In nucleotides, the CDR3 is TGTGCCAGCAGCCCGACCCGGGACAGGGCCTATAATTCACCCCTCCACTTT. Its protein is CASSPTRDRAYNSPLHF.

As to this clone: This specimen includes other DNA sequences encoding the same CDR3. The V gene is TRBV11-2, the J gene TRBJ2-7, with D maybe TRBD2 (6 bases). The ends were cut back, 7 bases at V and 1 base at J, with 11 bases in the middle. Germline CDR1 SGHAT, CDR2 FQNNGV. The CDR3 has 13 residues. CDR3 sequence reads: CASTGTASYEQYF. The CDR3 DNA is TGTGCCAGCACCGGGACTGCGTCCTACGAGCAGTACTTC.

This chain connects TRBV30 to TRBJ2-7, with D uncertain. V was trimmed by 4 bases and J by 7 bases, leaving 17 bases between them. Germline-derived CDR1 and CDR2 are GTSNPN and SVGIG (reference sequence). The CDR3 length is 13 residues. CDR3 sequence: CAWTTGVRSEQYF. The CDR3 DNA reads as TGTGCCTGGACCACGGGTGTTAGGAGTGAGCAGTACTTC.

The chain has TRBV19 and TRBJ2-3, with TRBD2 identical over 11 bases. This CDR3 has 15 residues. Germline CDR1 reads LNHDA; CDR2 reads SQIVND (reference sequence). V was pared by 5 bases and J by 1 base, with 2 bases of the junction left unmatched. The CDR3 loop is CASSLAGGGTDTQYF. In DNA form, the CDR3 reads TGTGCCAGTAGTTTAGCGGGGGGGGGCACAGATACGCAGTATTTT. The complete variable domain, with remaining parts taken from reference TRBV19 and TRBJ2-3, reads DGGITQSPKYLFRKEGQNVTLSCEQNLNHDAMYWYRQDPGQGLRLIYYSQIVNDFQKGDIAEGYSVSREKKESFPLTVTSAQKNPTAFYLCASSLAGGGTDTQYFGPGTRLTVL.

This clone was recorded once. The rearrangement joins TRBV6-5 to TRBJ2-3; perhaps TRBD1 as D (5 bases). Germline lookup yields CDR1 MNHEY and CDR2 SVGAGI. The CDR3 loop spans 16 amino acids. Trimming took off 0 bases at V and 5 bases at J, with 15 bases between the two ends. The CDR3 DNA follows: TGTGCCAGCAGTTACTCGTATGGGGCGCATCAAGATACGCAGTATTTT. Residues: CASSYSYGAHQDTQYF.

The V and J genes are TRBV4-1 and TRBJ2-2; TRBD2 agrees at 11 bases. The CDR3 has 17 residues. V lost 0 bases and J lost 3; bases outside the gene matches: 3. Germline V gives CDR1 MGHRA, CDR2 YSYEKL. DNA for the CDR3: TGCGCCAGCAGCCAAGATCGTAGCGGGGGGGACACCGGGGAGCTGTTTTTT. Its translation: CASSQDRSGGDTGELFF.

CDR3 sequence (DNA): TGTGCCAGCAGCCCGGGACTAGCGGTAGCCTACAATGAGCAGTTCTTC. Its protein is CASSPGLAVAYNEQFF. The J gene is TRBJ2-1, the V gene TRBV7-9; TRBD2 matches at 11 bases. The V segment lost 5 bases and the J segment 2 bases; nucleotides outside the gene matches: 5. This CDR3 spans 16 amino acids. The V gene's germline CDR1 is SEHNR and CDR2 FQNEAQ (reference sequence).

This rearrangement joins TRBV27 to TRBJ2-7, with a tentative D call TRBD2 (7 bases). This CDR3 is built from 15 residues. Germline V gene sequence: CDR1 MNHEY, CDR2 SMNVEV (reference sequence). Deletions cut 5 bases from V and 4 bases from J, with 18 bases between. CDR3 coding DNA: TGTGCCAGCAGTCCCTTCCCGGGGGGCCTTTACGAGCAGTACTTC. Translation: CASSPFPGGLYEQYF.

Worth noting for this clone: This specimen includes other DNA sequences encoding the same CDR3. The rearrangement joins TRBV7-9 to TRBJ2-7, with D uncertain. V gave up 4 bases and J gave up 0 bases, with 13 bases separating them. This CDR3 region has 15 residues. Germline assignment: CDR1 SEHNR and CDR2 FQNEAQ (reference sequence). CDR3 sequence: CASSSWTDSSYEQYF. The CDR3 DNA reads TGTGCCAGCAGCTCATGGACGGATAGCTCCTACGAGCAGTACTTC. Supplemented by reference TRBV7-9 and TRBJ2-7, the full variable domain reads DTGVSQNPRHKITKRGQNVTFRCDPISEHNRLYWYRQTLGQGPEFLTYFQNEAQLEKSRLLSDRFSAERPKGSFSTLEIQRTEQGDSAMYLCASSSWTDSSYEQYFGPGTRLTVT.

The chain carries TRBV30 and TRBJ2-7; 7 bases match TRBD1. Germline V gives CDR1 GTSNPN, CDR2 SVGIG (reference sequence). The CDR3 length is 13 residues. V shed 7 bases and J 0 bases; nucleotides not matched to a gene: 6. The chain's CDR3 is CASDRENSYEQYF. The CDR3 DNA reads as TGTGCCTCAGACAGGGAGAACTCCTACGAGCAGTACTTC.

As concerns this clone: Additional DNA sequences in this sample encode the identical CDR3. This chain joins TRBV10-2 and TRBJ2-7; TRBD1 might be the D (5 bases). The CDR3 has 13 residues. Deletions cut 2 bases from V and 3 bases from J, with 8 bases between. Germline V gene sequence: CDR1 WSHSY, CDR2 SAAADI. The CDR3 nucleotides read TGCGCCAGCAGTGAGGGGCAGGGCTACGAGCAGTACTTC. It is translated as CASSEGQGYEQYF.

This sequence joins TRBV14 and TRBJ2-1, with 7 bases identical to TRBD2. In germline, CDR1 is SGHDN, CDR2 FVKESK. Trimming cost V 3 bases and J 4 bases; bases outside gene matches: 0. The CDR3 contains 13 residues. The CDR3 DNA is TGTGCCAGCAGCCAGGGGGGGTACAATGAGCAGTTCTTC. Translated: CASSQGGYNEQFF.

The chain carries TRBV6-5 and TRBJ2-7; TRBD1 aligns across 7 bases. Germline V lookup: CDR1 MNHEY, CDR2 SVGAGI. With V trimmed by 8 bases and J by 1 base, 5 bases remained unmatched. The CDR3 covers 13 residues. The CDR3 reads CASWGQNSYEQYF. The CDR3 coding sequence is TGTGCCAGCTGGGGACAGAATTCCTACGAGCAGTACTTC.

The chain joins TRBV18 to TRBJ2-5; D ambiguous. The length of the CDR3 is 15 residues. Looked up from germline, CDR1 is KGHSH and CDR2 is LQKENI. Trimming took off 0 bases at V and 2 bases at J, with 10 bases between the two ends. The CDR3 DNA sequence: TGTGCCAGCTCACCACCGGTGGCAGGTCAAGAGACCCAGTACTTC. Translated, it gives CASSPPVAGQETQYF.

The chain couples TRBV6-1 to TRBJ1-1, with TRBD1 matching over 9 bases. CDR1 MNHNS and CDR2 SASEGT come from the germline V gene. Trimming cost V 3 bases and J 3 bases; bases outside gene matches: 11. The CDR3 is 17 amino acids. CDR3 DNA: TGTGCCAGCAGTGAGAGGGACAGGGTATTCGATGACACTGAAGCTTTCTTT. The encoded protein is CASSERDRVFDDTEAFF.

The CDR3 bases are TGTGCCGGACAGGGGGCCGTGGAAACTGAAGCTTTCTTT. Protein sequence: CAGQGAVETEAFF. The chain combines TRBV7-9 with TRBJ1-1, with TRBD1 matching 11 bases. V was pared by 11 bases and J by 5 bases, with 7 bases of the junction left unmatched. Germline V gene sequence: CDR1 SEHNR, CDR2 FQNEAQ (reference sequence). This CDR3 region has 13 residues.

This chain joins TRBV5-1 and TRBJ2-7, with 7 bases that match TRBD1. The J segment lost 5 bases and the V segment lost 4 bases, leaving 12 bases of the junction unmatched. The CDR3 length is 15 residues. Germline assignment: CDR1 SGHRS and CDR2 YFSETQ. The DNA for the CDR3 is TGCGCCAGCAGCCCCCGGGACAGTCCAGGGGACGAGCAGTACTTC. Translating it yields CASSPRDSPGDEQYF.

In DNA, the CDR3 is TGTGCCAGCTCACCACCGACCAGGGGGGTCAACGAGCAGTACTTC. Protein sequence: CASSPPTRGVNEQYF. This chain uses TRBV18 with TRBJ2-7, with a tentative D call TRBD1 (7 bases). The V gene's germline CDR1 is KGHSH and CDR2 LQKENI. V was trimmed by 0 bases and J by 5 bases, leaving 14 bases between them. The CDR3 is 15 residues long.

This chain's CDR3 is CAISDRGYQETQYF. In DNA form, the CDR3 reads TGTGCCATCAGTGACAGGGGGTACCAAGAGACCCAGTACTTC. V usage is TRBV10-3 and J usage is TRBJ2-5, with TRBD1 identical over 7 bases. This CDR3 contains 14 residues. The V gene's germline CDR1 is ENHRY and CDR2 SYGVKD. V gave up 3 bases and J gave up 0 bases; unmatched junction bases: 1.

The chain joins TRBV6-6 to TRBJ2-5; TRBD1 matches 8 bases. The junction had 8 bases not matched to a gene; V was cut back by 6 bases and J by 5 bases. This CDR3 spans 14 amino acids. CDR1 is MNHNY and CDR2 is SVGAGI in the germline V gene (reference sequence). The CDR3 is CASSLRQGPETQYF. The CDR3, as DNA: TGTGCCAGCAGCCTACGACAGGGGCCGGAGACCCAGTACTTC.

Worth noting for this clone: Other DNA variants within this sample encode the same CDR3. This chain links TRBV4-3 with TRBJ2-7, with D unresolved. Trimming removed 0 bases at V and 0 bases at J, with 9 bases between. The CDR3 is 15 residues long. Germline V gene lookup returns CDR1 LGHNA and CDR2 YSLEER. DNA of the CDR3: TGCGCCAGCAGCCAAGATTGGGTGAGCTCCTACGAGCAGTACTTC. Translated, it gives CASSQDWVSSYEQYF.

The chain links TRBV4-1 to TRBJ2-5; 8 positions match TRBD2. Germline V gives CDR1 MGHRA, CDR2 YSYEKL. The CDR3 contains 17 residues. The ends lost 1 base at V and 5 bases at J; junction bases unmatched: 12. The CDR3 protein is CASSQVSPGGPGETQYF. CDR3 DNA: TGCGCCAGCAGCCAAGTATCACCGGGAGGGCCGGGGGAGACCCAGTACTTC.

The CDR3 nucleotides read TGTGCCAGCAGCGTAGAGGCGACAGGGGGAGAAAAACTGTTTTTT. The encoded protein is CASSVEATGGEKLFF. The chain couples TRBV9 to TRBJ1-4, with TRBD1 matching over 9 bases. Looked up from germline, CDR1 is SGDLS and CDR2 is YYNGEE. The CDR3 is made up of 15 amino acids. The junction had 5 bases not matched to a gene; V was cut back by 0 bases and J by 8 bases.

The chain has TRBV15 and TRBJ2-5, with 7 bases identical to TRBD2. V gave up 5 bases and J gave up 4 bases; unmatched junction bases: 10. The CDR3 runs to 15 residues. CDR1 is LNHNV, CDR2 YYDKDF, per germline (reference sequence). CDR3 loop: CATSLWAPGGETQYF. CDR3 bases: TGTGCCACCAGCCTTTGGGCCCCGGGAGGAGAGACCCAGTACTTC. The full variable domain, completed using reference TRBV15 and TRBJ2-5, is DAMVIQNPRYQVTQFGKPVTLSCSQTLNHNVMYWYQQKSSQAPKLLFHYYDKDFNNEADTPDNFQSRRPNTSFCFLDIRSPGLGDTAMYLCATSLWAPGGETQYFGPGTRLLVL.

A remark on this clone: This same CDR3 is encoded by further DNA sequences in the sample. V is TRBV20-1 and J is TRBJ1-1; D uncertain. CDR1 is DFQATT, CDR2 SNEGSKA, per germline (reference sequence). V was pared by 3 bases and J by 1 base, with 3 bases between. The CDR3 consists of 11 residues. This chain's CDR3 is CSARQNTEAFF. The CDR3 nucleotides are TGCAGTGCTAGGCAGAACACTGAAGCTTTCTTT.